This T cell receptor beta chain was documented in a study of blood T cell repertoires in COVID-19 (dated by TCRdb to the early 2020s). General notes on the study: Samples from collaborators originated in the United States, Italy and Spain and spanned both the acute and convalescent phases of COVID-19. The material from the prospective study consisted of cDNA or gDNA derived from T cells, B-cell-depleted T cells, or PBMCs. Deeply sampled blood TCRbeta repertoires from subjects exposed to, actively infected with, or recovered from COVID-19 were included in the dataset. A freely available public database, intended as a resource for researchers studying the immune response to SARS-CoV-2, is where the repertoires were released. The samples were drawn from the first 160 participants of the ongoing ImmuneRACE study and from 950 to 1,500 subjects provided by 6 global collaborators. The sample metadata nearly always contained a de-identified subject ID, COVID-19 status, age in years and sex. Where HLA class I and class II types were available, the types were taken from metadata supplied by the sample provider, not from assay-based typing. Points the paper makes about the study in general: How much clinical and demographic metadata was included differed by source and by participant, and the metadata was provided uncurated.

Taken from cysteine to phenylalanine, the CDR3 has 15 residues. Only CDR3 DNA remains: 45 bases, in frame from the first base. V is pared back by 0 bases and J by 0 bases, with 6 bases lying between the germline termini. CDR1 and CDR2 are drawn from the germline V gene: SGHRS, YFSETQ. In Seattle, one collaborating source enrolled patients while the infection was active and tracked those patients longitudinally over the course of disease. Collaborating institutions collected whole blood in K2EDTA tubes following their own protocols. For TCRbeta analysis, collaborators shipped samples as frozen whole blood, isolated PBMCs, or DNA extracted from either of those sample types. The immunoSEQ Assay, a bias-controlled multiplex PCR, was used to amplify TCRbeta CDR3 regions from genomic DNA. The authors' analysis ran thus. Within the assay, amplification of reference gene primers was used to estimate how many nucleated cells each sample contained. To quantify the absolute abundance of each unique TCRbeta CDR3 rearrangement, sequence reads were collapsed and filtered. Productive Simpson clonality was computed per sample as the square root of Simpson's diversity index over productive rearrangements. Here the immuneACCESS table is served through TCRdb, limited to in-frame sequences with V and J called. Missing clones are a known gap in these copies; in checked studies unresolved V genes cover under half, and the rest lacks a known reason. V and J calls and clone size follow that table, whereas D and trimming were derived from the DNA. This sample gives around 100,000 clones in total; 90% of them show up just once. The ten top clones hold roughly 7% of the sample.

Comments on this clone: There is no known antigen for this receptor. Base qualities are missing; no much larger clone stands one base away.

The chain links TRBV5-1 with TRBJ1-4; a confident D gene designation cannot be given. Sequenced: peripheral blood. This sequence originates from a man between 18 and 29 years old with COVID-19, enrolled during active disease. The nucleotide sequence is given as TGCGCCAGCAGCTTGGGTACATCAACTAATGAAAAACTGTTTTTT. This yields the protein CASSLGTSTNEKLFF.